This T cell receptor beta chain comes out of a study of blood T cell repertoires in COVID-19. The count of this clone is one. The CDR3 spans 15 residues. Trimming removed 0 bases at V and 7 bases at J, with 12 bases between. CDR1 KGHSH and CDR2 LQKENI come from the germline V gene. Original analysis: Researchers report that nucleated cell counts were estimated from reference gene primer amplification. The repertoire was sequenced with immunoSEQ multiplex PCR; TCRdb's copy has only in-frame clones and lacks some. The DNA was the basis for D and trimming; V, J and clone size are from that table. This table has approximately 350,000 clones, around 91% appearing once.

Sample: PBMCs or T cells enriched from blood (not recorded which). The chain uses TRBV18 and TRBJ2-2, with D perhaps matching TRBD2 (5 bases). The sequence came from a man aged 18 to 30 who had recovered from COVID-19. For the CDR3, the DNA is TGTGCCAGCTCACCACCGAGTCACCGGGACGGGGAGCTGTTTTTT. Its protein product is CASSPPSHRDGELFF.